The entry below describes one T cell receptor beta chain. Its specificity is unknown. This specimen belongs to a study of T cell responses to AZD1222 COVID-19 vaccine. Study-level findings and limits: Baseline seropositivity characterized only a handful of AZD1222 recipients. Targeting of unmutated variant regions was reportedly seen in nearly half of spike-specific TCRs. There were repertoire samples only from the period after the peak T cell response. There were mostly white British donors and more females than males, and clonal diversity was possibly underestimated.

The method was immunoSEQ multiplex PCR; TCRdb's version includes in-frame clones alone and lacks a portion of them. The table lists around 130,000 clones, 91% of them singletons, with under 3.5% in the top ten. This CDR3 has 16 amino acids. With 3 bases removed from V and 3 bases from J, the gap between germline ends came to 15 bases. The germline V gene has CDR1 KGHSH and CDR2 LQKENI. This clonotype was sampled from an adult in good health. V gene TRBV18 combines with J gene TRBJ1-3; a weak D match, TRBD1 (6 bases). The sequencing here drew on peripheral blood, taken on day 0 of AZD1222 vaccination. The chain's CDR3 is CASSPAPSGVGNTIYF. The CDR3 region has the DNA TGTGCCAGCTCACCTGCCCCTTCAGGGGTTGGAAACACCATATATTTT.